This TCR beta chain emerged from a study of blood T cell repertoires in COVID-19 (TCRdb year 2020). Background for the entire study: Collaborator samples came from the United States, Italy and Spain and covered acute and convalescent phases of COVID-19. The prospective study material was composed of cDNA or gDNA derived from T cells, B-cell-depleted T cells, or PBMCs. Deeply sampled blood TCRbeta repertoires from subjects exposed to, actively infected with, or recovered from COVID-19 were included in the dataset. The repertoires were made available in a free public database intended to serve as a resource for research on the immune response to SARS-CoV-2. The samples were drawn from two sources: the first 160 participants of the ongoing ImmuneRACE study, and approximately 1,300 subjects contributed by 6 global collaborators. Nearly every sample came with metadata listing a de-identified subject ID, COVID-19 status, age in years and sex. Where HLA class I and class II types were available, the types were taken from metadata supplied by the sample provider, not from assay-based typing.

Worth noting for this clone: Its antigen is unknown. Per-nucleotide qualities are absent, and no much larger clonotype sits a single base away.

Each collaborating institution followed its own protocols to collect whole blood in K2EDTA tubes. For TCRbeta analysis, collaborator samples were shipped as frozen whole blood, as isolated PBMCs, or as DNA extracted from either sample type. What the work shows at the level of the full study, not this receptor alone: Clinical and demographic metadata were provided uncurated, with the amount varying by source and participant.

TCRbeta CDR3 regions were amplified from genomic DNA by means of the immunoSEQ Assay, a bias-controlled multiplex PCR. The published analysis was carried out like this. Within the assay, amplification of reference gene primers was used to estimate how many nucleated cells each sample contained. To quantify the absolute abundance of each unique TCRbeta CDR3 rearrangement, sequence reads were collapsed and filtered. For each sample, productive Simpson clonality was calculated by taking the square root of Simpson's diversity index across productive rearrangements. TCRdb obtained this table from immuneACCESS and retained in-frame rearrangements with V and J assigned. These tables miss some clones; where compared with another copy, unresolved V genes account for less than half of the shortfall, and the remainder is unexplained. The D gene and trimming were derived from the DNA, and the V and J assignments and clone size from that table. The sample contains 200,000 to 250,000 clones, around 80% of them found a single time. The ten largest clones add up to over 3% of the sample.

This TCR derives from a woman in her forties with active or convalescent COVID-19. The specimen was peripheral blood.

The DNA is TGCGCCAGCAGCTTGGGTCGTGGGGCTAGGGATGAGCAGTTCTTC. It encodes CASSLGRGARDEQFF. The chain joins TRBV5-1 to TRBJ2-1; D gene: possibly TRBD1, on 5 matching bases. The V end loses 0 bases and the J end loses 8 bases, and a stretch of 15 bases separates them. The germline V gene provides CDR1 SGHRS and CDR2 YFSETQ. The CDR3 holds 15 amino acids from the cysteine to the phenylalanine. Of the read, only the CDR3 DNA is kept; its 45 bases are in frame from base 1. Reference TRBV5-1 and TRBJ2-1 genes cover what lies past the CDR3, so the full variable domain is KAGVTQTPRYLIKTRGQQVTLSCSPISGHRSVSWYQQTPGQGLQFLFEYFSETQRNKGNFPGRFSGRQFSNSRSEMNVSTLELGDSALYLCASSLGRGARDEQFFGPGTRLTVL.